These 14 T cell receptor beta chains originate from one sample sequenced in a study of beta chain features in type 1 diabetes. cDNA synthesis used the whole RNA isolate, giving expressed TCRB sequences. Produced via immunoSEQ multiplex PCR; TCRdb's table is partial and in-frame only. The sample has about 180,000 clones, around an eighth seen once. What was sequenced was central memory CD4+ T cells from blood. These receptors all come from a woman aged 18-30 years in good health.

This clone was counted only a few times. The chain is built from TRBV29-1 and TRBJ2-7, with 7 nucleotides matching TRBD2. The V gene's germline CDR1 is SQVTM and CDR2 ANQGSEA. This CDR3 comprises 16 residues. Trimming at V came to 1 base and at J to 3 bases, leaving 12 bases not matched to a gene. CDR3 in amino acids: CSVEAAREKYLYEQYF. The CDR3 coding sequence is TGCAGCGTTGAAGCAGCGCGGGAGAAGTACCTCTACGAGCAGTACTTC.

There are a few counts of this clone. The chain couples TRBV4-3 to TRBJ2-1; tentative D call: TRBD2 (6 bases). The germline gives CDR1 LGHNA, CDR2 YSLEER. V shed 1 base and J shed 8 bases, with 12 bases lying between them. This CDR3 comprises 14 residues. CDR3 in amino acids: CASSQVWRGHEQFF. As DNA, the CDR3 is TGCGCCAGCAGCCAAGTCTGGAGGGGACATGAGCAGTTCTTC.

V is TRBV28 and J is TRBJ2-3; 10 bases are a match to TRBD2. From germline, CDR1 is MDHEN and CDR2 SYDVKM. This CDR3 region has 17 residues. V shed 6 bases, J shed 0 bases, and the junction held 9 bases outside the gene matches. In DNA, the CDR3 is TGTGCCAGCAGACAAAAACTAGCGGGGCAAAGCACAGATACGCAGTATTTT. Translation: CASRQKLAGQSTDTQYF.

V is TRBV11-2 and J is TRBJ2-1; D gene uncertain. This CDR3 is 13 amino acids long. The V end was cut by 7 bases, the J end by 7 bases, with 14 bases between. From germline, CDR1 is SGHAT and CDR2 FQNNGV. The CDR3 coding sequence is TGTGCCAGCACCTCCACCCTTACAAATGAGCAGTTCTTC. Protein sequence: CASTSTLTNEQFF.

This clone was counted a few times. This sequence joins TRBV19 and TRBJ2-1, with D perhaps matching TRBD2 (6 bases). Germline CDR1 and CDR2: LNHDA and SQIVND (reference sequence). The CDR3 contains 15 residues. Between the trimmed V and J ends, which lost 1 base and 7 bases, there was a span of 14 bases. CDR3 amino acids: CASSIGGLARNEQFF. The CDR3 coding sequence is TGTGCCAGTAGTATAGGCGGCCTAGCGAGAAATGAGCAGTTCTTC.

The V call is TRBV28, the J call TRBJ2-7, with TRBD1 as a possible D gene (5 bases). Per the germline V gene, CDR1 is MDHEN and CDR2 is SYDVKM. This CDR3 comprises 15 residues. V dropped 0 bases and J dropped 3 bases, with 12 bases sitting between them. Written as DNA, the CDR3 is TGTGCCAGCAGTTTATGGGGTAGTCAGGGCTACGAGCAGTACTTC. This codes for CASSLWGSQGYEQYF.

The J gene is TRBJ2-4, the V gene TRBV2, with D possibly matching TRBD2 (6 bases). The CDR3 has 17 residues. V gave up 7 bases and J gave up 0 bases, with 19 bases separating them. From germline, CDR1 is SNHLY and CDR2 FYNNEI. In nucleotides, the CDR3 is TGTGCCAGCAAAACCGGGACTTCCGACCCAGCCAAAAACATTCAGTACTTC. Its protein is CASKTGTSDPAKNIQYF.

This chain uses TRBV7-9 with TRBJ1-4, with 9 bases lining up with TRBD1. Germline values: CDR1 SEHNR, CDR2 FQNEAQ (reference sequence). CDR3 size: 14 residues. Trimming took 4 bases from V and 8 from J; bases not matched to a gene: 5. This chain's CDR3 is CASSYGTGREKLFF. CDR3 bases: TGTGCCAGCAGCTATGGGACAGGGAGGGAAAAACTGTTTTTT.

The CDR3 nucleotides read TGTGCCAGCAGCTCCAGCGGGAGGTCCTACGAGCAGTACTTC. Its protein product is CASSSSGRSYEQYF. The chain is built from TRBV7-2 and TRBJ2-7; 9 bases are shared with TRBD2. Germline loops: CDR1 SGHTA, CDR2 FQGNSA. J gave up 1 base and V 4 bases, and 2 bases lay outside the gene matches. The CDR3 is 14 amino acids.

The table lists this clone with a few counts. The chain is built from TRBV28 and TRBJ2-5; 9 positions agree with TRBD1. V lost 6 bases to trimming and J lost 5 bases; unmatched junction nucleotides: 10. This CDR3 comprises 15 residues. Germline loops: CDR1 MDHEN, CDR2 SYDVKM. CDR3 nucleotide sequence: TGTGCCAGCAGCCGAGGGGGGACAGGGAAGGAGACCCAGTACTTC. Residues: CASSRGGTGKETQYF.

This clone came up a few times. The gene calls are TRBV30 and TRBJ2-7; 8 positions agree with TRBD2. Germline CDR1 is GTSNPN and CDR2 is SVGIG (reference sequence). The trim removed 4 bases at V and 2 bases at J, leaving 10 bases unmatched. The CDR3 totals 15 residues. CDR3 protein: CAWTWGGSGTYEQYF. In DNA form, the CDR3 reads TGTGCCTGGACCTGGGGGGGTAGCGGGACCTACGAGCAGTACTTC.

The rearrangement links TRBV7-2 to TRBJ2-7; D is possibly TRBD1 (5 bases). The CDR3 is 12 amino acids. The ends were cut back, 3 bases at V and 5 bases at J, with 8 bases in the middle. CDR1 is SGHTA and CDR2 is FQGNSA in the germline V gene. The CDR3 bases are TGTGCCAGCAGCTTGCACAGGCACGAGCAGTACTTC. Its protein product is CASSLHRHEQYF.

The V gene is TRBV30, the J gene TRBJ2-7; D is ambiguous. Germline CDR1 reads GTSNPN; CDR2 reads SVGIG (reference sequence). Deletions cut 5 bases from V and 5 bases from J, with 10 bases between. The CDR3 is 11 amino acids. The CDR3 DNA sequence: TGTGCCTGGGGTAAACTGAACGAGCAGTACTTC. This gives the protein CAWGKLNEQYF.

The rearrangement joins TRBV7-2 to TRBJ1-2, with D perhaps TRBD1 (5 bases). The germline CDR1 and CDR2 sequences are SGHTA and FQGNSA. The germline V and J ends were trimmed by 0 bases and 3 bases, with 8 bases remaining between them. This CDR3 is built from 14 residues. In DNA, the CDR3 is TGTGCCAGCAGCTTAGCGGGGCAGGACTATGGCTACACCTTC. Its protein product is CASSLAGQDYGYTF.